This T cell receptor (beta chain) originates from a study of T cells in Graves' hyperthyroidism and ophthalmopathy. This CDR3 is built from 16 residues. Per the germline V gene, CDR1 is SGHTA and CDR2 is FQGNSA. V dropped 0 bases and J dropped 7; count of bases not matched to a gene: 11. This clonotype occurred many times. What it binds is unknown. TCR beta CDR3 regions were amplified from RNA transcripts. The TCR CDR3 first-round RT-PCR relied on the HTBI primer set. One entry per CDR3 protein results from TCRdb running MiXCR on the multiplex PCR reads. Seen here are approximately 510,000 distinct CDR3 sequences, 40% to 50% observed once, and the top ten hold about 45%. Clinical symptoms, serum thyroxine and TRAb, thyroid ultrasound and orbital computed tomography together formed the diagnostic basis. Study-wide points: Most thyroid clonotypes that were expanded above 0.001 also turned up in blood.

This receptor was obtained from an adult woman with Graves' disease, either hyperthyroidism or ophthalmopathy (not recorded which). This chain links TRBV7-2 with TRBJ1-2; 7 positions match TRBD1. Sequencing was done on a sample of peripheral blood or thyroid tissue (not recorded which). The CDR3 loop is CASSLAAGQTSFGYTF. The DNA of the CDR3 is TGTGCCAGCAGCTTAGCGGCGGGACAGACTAGCTTTGGCTACACCTTC. Full variable domain (remainder filled in from reference TRBV7-2 and TRBJ1-2): GAGVSQSPSNKVTEKGKDVELRCDPISGHTALYWYRQSLGQGLEFLIYFQGNSAPDKSGLPSDRFSAERTGGSVSTLTIQRTQQEDSAVYLCASSLAAGQTSFGYTFGSGTRLTVV.